Listed here are 32 T cell receptor beta chains from one sample, sequenced in a study of blood T cell repertoires in COVID-19. Profiled with immunoSEQ multiplex PCR; TCRdb holds only in-frame clones, not every one. The profile shows about 120,000 clones, over 75% of them singletons. Material: peripheral blood. The receptors come from a middle-aged man with acute or convalescent COVID-19.

V and J are TRBV5-1 and TRBJ2-5; D unresolved. The germline V gene encodes CDR1 SGHRS and CDR2 YFSETQ. CDR3 size: 11 residues. Trimming shortened V by 2 bases and J by 5 bases, and 4 bases separated the two germline ends. The DNA for the CDR3 is TGCGCCAGCAGCTTTTCGGAGACCCAGTACTTC. Amino acid sequence: CASSFSETQYF.

The chain links TRBV6-2 or TRBV6-3 to TRBJ2-1; D remains ambiguous. Germline CDR1 MNHEY, CDR2 SVGEGT. Trimming left V 2 bases short and J 7 bases short, with 12 bases between. The CDR3 is 14 amino acids. Here the CDR3 DNA reads TGTGCCAGCAGTTACGGCACCCGACTTAATGAGCAGTTCTTC. Amino acids: CASSYGTRLNEQFF.

The chain links TRBV2 to TRBJ2-3; 8 bases are shared with TRBD1. There are 14 residues in the CDR3. Unmatched junction bases numbered 9, after V lost 11 bases and J lost 2 bases. The germline gives CDR1 SNHLY, CDR2 FYNNEI. The CDR3 spells CALRTGSNTDTQYF. The CDR3 bases are TGTGCCCTTCGGACAGGGTCGAACACAGATACGCAGTATTTT.

V gene TRBV5-1 combines with J gene TRBJ2-3, with TRBD2 matching over 11 bases. Germline CDR1 SGHRS, CDR2 YFSETQ. Trimming took 4 bases from V and 0 from J; bases not matched to a gene: 13. The CDR3 extends over 19 amino acids. The CDR3 nucleotides read TGCGCCAGCAGCCCGGGACTAGCGGATATAGAAATTAGCACAGATACGCAGTATTTT. The encoded protein is CASSPGLADIEISTDTQYF.

This clone turned up a few times. The chain couples TRBV19 to TRBJ1-2; D is possibly TRBD1 (6 bases). V dropped 5 bases and J dropped 2 bases, with 15 bases sitting between them. CDR3 length: 15 amino acids. The germline CDR1 and CDR2 sequences are LNHDA and SQIVND (reference sequence). CDR3 DNA sequence: TGTGCCAGTAGTCCCGACGGACAGCTGAACTATGGCTACACCTTC. Its translation: CASSPDGQLNYGYTF. The full variable domain, rest sourced from reference TRBV19 and TRBJ1-2, is DGGITQSPKYLFRKEGQNVTLSCEQNLNHDAMYWYRQDPGQGLRLIYYSQIVNDFQKGDIAEGYSVSREKKESFPLTVTSAQKNPTAFYLCASSPDGQLNYGYTFGSGTRLTVV.

The V call is TRBV20-1, the J call TRBJ2-2; D remains ambiguous. The CDR3 length is 11 residues. V was clipped by 5 bases and J by 4 bases, with 5 bases between them. CDR1 and CDR2 from the germline V gene are DFQATT and SNEGSKA (reference sequence). The DNA for the CDR3 is TGCAGTGCTTTCTCCACCGGGGAGCTGTTTTTT. Translating it yields CSAFSTGELFF.

This clone was observed once. V gene TRBV2 combines with J gene TRBJ1-1; 8 bases line up with TRBD1. J gave up 8 bases and V 5 bases, and 1 base lay outside the gene matches. Germline values: CDR1 SNHLY, CDR2 FYNNEI. CDR3 size: 11 residues. The CDR3, as DNA: TGTGCCAGCAGTTGGGACAGGGAAGCTTTCTTT. Translated: CASSWDREAFF.

The gene calls are TRBV7-9 and TRBJ1-1, with TRBD1 matching over 7 bases. CDR3 length equals 15 residues. The germline V gene has CDR1 SEHNR and CDR2 FQNEAQ (reference sequence). The V gene end was trimmed by 0 bases and the J gene end by 1 base; junction bases not matched to a gene: 2. The CDR3 DNA reads as TGTGCCAGCAGCTTAGCAGAGGGGGCGAACACTGAAGCTTTCTTT. Its protein product is CASSLAEGANTEAFF.

This clone was counted a single time. The CDR3 protein is CASSRTGVTRETQYF. DNA of the CDR3: TGTGCCAGCAGTCGTACAGGGGTAACTCGAGAGACCCAGTACTTC. The chain employs TRBV7-6 and TRBJ2-5; 7 bases are a match to TRBD1. The ends lost 6 bases at V and 4 bases at J; junction bases unmatched: 11. CDR3 length: 15 residues. Germline V gene data show CDR1 as SGHVS and CDR2 as FNYEAQ.

The genes are TRBV18 and TRBJ1-3, with D perhaps matching TRBD1 (5 bases). This CDR3 is 13 amino acids long. The germline CDR1 and CDR2 sequences are KGHSH and LQKENI. The V gene lost 6 bases and the J gene lost 3 bases, with 9 bases spanning the gap. This CDR3 reads CASSPTDGNTIYF. The CDR3 DNA reads TGTGCCAGCTCCCCGACAGATGGAAACACCATATATTTT.

The chain uses TRBV12-3 or TRBV12-4 and TRBJ1-2, with TRBD1 matching over 7 bases. Unmatched junction bases numbered 5, after V lost 6 bases and J lost 4 bases. CDR3 length: 13 amino acids. CDR3 loop: CASSYQGVYGYTF. In DNA, the CDR3 is TGTGCCAGCAGCTATCAGGGGGTCTATGGCTACACCTTC.

About this clone itself: A clone one base away is much larger, so this may be a read error. This chain connects TRBV29-1 to TRBJ2-6, with a tentative D call TRBD1 (6 bases). Per germline, CDR1 SQVTM and CDR2 ANQGSEA. The CDR3 consists of 16 residues. The V end lost 4 bases, the J end lost 0 bases, and 13 bases lay between the germline ends. In DNA, the CDR3 is TGCAGCGTTGCGTGTGGGGGCCCCTCTGGGGCCAACGTCCTGACTTTC. Protein product: CSVACGGPSGANVLTF.

The chain uses TRBV28 and TRBJ2-5; no reliable D call. The CDR3 has 13 residues. The germline V gene has CDR1 MDHEN and CDR2 SYDVKM. Trimming took 2 bases from V and 7 from J, leaving 11 bases between them. In DNA, the CDR3 is TGTGCCAGCAGTTTACCACCCACGGGGACCCAGTACTTC. Translated, it gives CASSLPPTGTQYF.

The gene calls are TRBV11-3 and TRBJ2-1, with TRBD2 matching over 9 bases. The CDR3 runs to 12 residues. Germline CDR1 SGHNT, CDR2 YENEEA. With V trimmed by 1 base and J by 12 bases, 1 base remained unmatched. CDR3 sequence reads: CASSLATSGQFF. The CDR3 bases are TGTGCCAGCAGCTTAGCGACTAGCGGGCAGTTCTTC.

This clone came up once. The J gene is TRBJ2-7, the V gene TRBV2; maybe TRBD2 (5 bases). Trimming removed 6 bases at V and 8 bases at J, with 14 bases between. CDR1 SNHLY and CDR2 FYNNEI come from the germline V gene. The CDR3 is made up of 12 amino acids. The CDR3 loop is CASREELRKQYF. In DNA form, the CDR3 reads TGTGCCAGCAGGGAGGAACTTAGGAAGCAGTACTTC.

This clone was seen more than once but under ten times. The chain uses TRBV11-2 and TRBJ2-5, with a tentative D call TRBD2 (6 bases). V was shortened by 1 base and J by 3 bases, with 12 bases between the two germline ends. Per the germline V gene, CDR1 is SGHAT and CDR2 is FQNNGV. The CDR3 is 15 residues long. This CDR3 is CASSLGFSGEETQYF. The CDR3 coding sequence is TGTGCCAGCAGCTTAGGCTTCTCGGGAGAAGAGACCCAGTACTTC.

The J gene is TRBJ1-4, the V gene TRBV9; tentatively, D is TRBD1 (6 bases). CDR1 SGDLS and CDR2 YYNGEE come from the germline V gene. The CDR3 runs 15 residues. Trimming left V 1 base short and J 7 bases short, with 14 bases between. The CDR3 sequence: CASSVTPQGFEKLFF. CDR3 DNA sequence: TGTGCCAGCAGCGTAACGCCACAGGGTTTTGAAAAACTGTTTTTT.

V usage is TRBV9 and J usage is TRBJ2-7; 15 bases line up with TRBD2. Germline V gene data show CDR1 as SGDLS and CDR2 as YYNGEE. The CDR3 sequence is 16 residues long. V lost 3 bases, J lost 1 base, and 2 bases stayed unmatched. CDR3 in DNA: TGTGCCAGCAGCGAAGGACTAGCGGGAGGGTCCTACGAGCAGTACTTC. The encoded protein is CASSEGLAGGSYEQYF.

This chain connects TRBV30 to TRBJ2-2; 9 nucleotides match TRBD2. CDR1 and CDR2 (germline): GTSNPN, SVGIG (reference sequence). The CDR3 contains 15 residues. V shed 4 bases, J shed 4 bases, and the junction held 7 bases outside the gene matches. CDR3 in DNA: TGTGCCTGGAACGTGCGGGGGGGAGCCACCGGGGAGCTGTTTTTT. It translates to CAWNVRGGATGELFF.

This clone was found a few times. The sample carries other DNA sequences with the same CDR3. The gene calls are TRBV19 and TRBJ2-2; 8 positions agree with TRBD1. The CDR3 totals 14 residues. The germline V gene has CDR1 LNHDA and CDR2 SQIVND (reference sequence). Trimming removed 6 bases from V and 5 bases from J; junction bases left unmatched: 5. The CDR3 sequence: CASSLTGATGELFF. The CDR3 coding sequence is TGTGCCAGTAGCCTGACAGGGGCAACCGGGGAGCTGTTTTTT.

The rearrangement uses TRBV5-4 and TRBJ1-1, with D possibly being TRBD1 (6 bases). Germline V gives CDR1 SGHNT, CDR2 YYREEE (reference sequence). The CDR3 runs to 17 residues. The germline V and J ends were trimmed by 4 bases and 1 base, with 20 bases remaining between them. The CDR3 spells CASSRGGAQGANTEAFF. The CDR3 DNA reads as TGTGCCAGCAGCCGGGGGGGGGCACAGGGCGCGAACACTGAAGCTTTCTTT.

J is TRBJ2-2 and V is TRBV27; the D gene is possibly TRBD1 (6 bases). The CDR3 is 16 amino acids. The V gene lost 3 bases and the J gene lost 6 bases, with 17 bases spanning the gap. Germline CDR1 and CDR2: MNHEY and SMNVEV (reference sequence). The CDR3 sequence: CASSFWGTGISGELFF. The CDR3 DNA follows: TGTGCCAGCAGTTTTTGGGGAACAGGGATCTCCGGGGAGCTGTTTTTT.

The chain recombines TRBV2 with TRBJ1-1; D unclear. Germline CDR1 is SNHLY and CDR2 is FYNNEI. With 4 bases removed from V and 2 bases from J, the gap between germline ends came to 8 bases. The CDR3 spans 13 residues. The CDR3, as DNA: TGTGCCAGCAGTGTCAGTCACAACACTGAAGCTTTCTTT. Translating it yields CASSVSHNTEAFF.

V gene TRBV6-6 combines with J gene TRBJ2-7; D perhaps matches TRBD2 (5 bases). Trimming took 5 bases from V and 6 from J, leaving 11 bases between them. From germline, CDR1 is MNHNY and CDR2 SVGAGI (reference sequence). The CDR3 totals 12 residues. This chain's CDR3 is CASSHTSTEQYF. The CDR3 region has the DNA TGTGCCAGCAGTCACACTAGTACCGAGCAGTACTTC.

V is TRBV7-3 and J is TRBJ1-2; weak D call: TRBD1 (5 bases). From germline, CDR1 is SGHTA and CDR2 FQGTGA. The CDR3 has 15 residues. The germline V and J ends were trimmed by 0 bases and 3 bases, with 11 bases remaining between them. The CDR3 sequence: CASSLTLGGDYGYTF. The CDR3 nucleotides read TGTGCCAGCAGCTTAACTTTGGGAGGGGACTATGGCTACACCTTC.

The chain employs TRBV7-2 and TRBJ1-1; D call uncertain. Germline CDR1 is SGHTA and CDR2 is FQGNSA. Deletions cut 3 bases from V and 0 bases from J, with 8 bases between. The CDR3 has 14 residues. CDR3 bases: TGTGCCAGCAGCTTTCCCCCGGTGAACACTGAAGCTTTCTTT. Residues: CASSFPPVNTEAFF.

This chain uses TRBV11-2 with TRBJ2-7; TRBD2 agrees at 9 bases. The germline V gene has CDR1 SGHAT and CDR2 FQNNGV. V trimming: 5 bases; J trimming: 2 bases; junction bases outside the gene matches: 13. The CDR3 runs to 17 residues. The CDR3 nucleotides read TGTGCCAGCAGCCCCATCTCAGGGCGGGAGGGTCCCTACGAGCAGTACTTC. This translates into CASSPISGREGPYEQYF.

The rearrangement joins TRBV11-2 to TRBJ2-7; 7 bases agree with TRBD1. The CDR3 covers 15 residues. V lost 3 bases to trimming and J lost 3 bases; unmatched junction nucleotides: 8. Germline CDR1 SGHAT, CDR2 FQNNGV. CDR3 amino acids: CASSFLRDSRYEQYF. The CDR3 nucleotides read TGTGCCAGCAGCTTTCTACGGGACAGCCGCTACGAGCAGTACTTC.

This sequence joins TRBV6-5 and TRBJ1-2; TRBD1 aligns across 7 bases. CDR1 MNHEY and CDR2 SVGAGI come from the germline V gene. The CDR3 covers 15 residues. After removal of 5 bases from V and 7 bases from J, the junction contained 13 bases not matched to a gene. The CDR3 reads CASSPNRGGMSGYTF. DNA of the CDR3: TGTGCCAGCAGTCCAAACAGGGGCGGGATGAGTGGCTACACCTTC.

The CDR3 coding sequence is TGTGCCAGCAGCCAAGTGCAGGGAGGGACTGAAGCTTTCTTT. This translates into CASSQVQGGTEAFF. The chain recombines TRBV3-1 (or the pseudogene TRBV3-2) with TRBJ1-1, with D possibly matching TRBD1 (5 bases). The CDR3 spans 14 residues. Trimming pared 1 base from V and 5 bases from J, leaving 11 bases between. Germline V gives CDR1 LGHDT, CDR2 YNNKEL (reference sequence).

This clone was seen only a few times. The CDR3 sequence is CASSMGGTGELFF. CDR3 DNA sequence: TGTGCCAGCAGTATGGGGGGTACCGGGGAGCTGTTTTTT. The chain has TRBV2 and TRBJ2-2, with TRBD2 as a possible D gene (6 bases). This CDR3 has 13 residues. In germline, CDR1 is SNHLY, CDR2 FYNNEI. The V end was cut by 5 bases, the J end by 5 bases, with 9 bases between.

J is TRBJ1-1 and V is TRBV7-3; TRBD1 agrees at 8 bases. CDR3 length: 13 residues. V lost 3 bases and J lost 9; bases outside the gene matches: 6. The germline V gene has CDR1 SGHTA and CDR2 FQGTGA. For the CDR3, the DNA is TGTGCCAGCAGCTTCCAGGGGGCGCCCCAAGCTTTCTTT. Translating it yields CASSFQGAPQAFF.